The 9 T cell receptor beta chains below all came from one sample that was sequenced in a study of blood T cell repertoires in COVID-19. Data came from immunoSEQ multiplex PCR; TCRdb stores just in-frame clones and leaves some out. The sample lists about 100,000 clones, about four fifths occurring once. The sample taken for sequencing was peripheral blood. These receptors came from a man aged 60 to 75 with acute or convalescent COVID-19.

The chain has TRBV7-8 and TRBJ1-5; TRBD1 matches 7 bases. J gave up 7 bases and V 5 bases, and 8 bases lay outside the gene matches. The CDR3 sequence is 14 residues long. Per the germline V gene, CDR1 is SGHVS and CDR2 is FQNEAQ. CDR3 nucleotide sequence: TGTGCCAGCAGCCCCGGGACAGCCAGGCAGCCCCAGCATTTT. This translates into CASSPGTARQPQHF.

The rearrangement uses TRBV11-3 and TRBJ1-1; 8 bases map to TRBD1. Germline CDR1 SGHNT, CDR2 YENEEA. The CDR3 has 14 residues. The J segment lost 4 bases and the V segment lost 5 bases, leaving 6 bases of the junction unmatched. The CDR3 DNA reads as TGTGCCAGCAGCCCACAGGGGGTCGTCACTGAAGCTTTCTTT. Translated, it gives CASSPQGVVTEAFF.

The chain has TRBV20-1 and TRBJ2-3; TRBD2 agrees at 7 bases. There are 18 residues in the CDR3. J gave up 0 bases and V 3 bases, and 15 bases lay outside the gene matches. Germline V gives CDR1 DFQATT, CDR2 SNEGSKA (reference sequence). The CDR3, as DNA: TGCAGTGCTAGTCCTGGGGAGGGTCCCTCTTGGAGCACAGATACGCAGTATTTT. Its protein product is CSASPGEGPSWSTDTQYF.

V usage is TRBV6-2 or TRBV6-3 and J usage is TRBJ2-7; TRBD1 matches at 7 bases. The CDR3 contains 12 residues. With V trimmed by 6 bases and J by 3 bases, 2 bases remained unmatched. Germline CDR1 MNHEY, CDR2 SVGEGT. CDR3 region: CASSWTGYEQYV. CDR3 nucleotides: TGTGCCAGCAGCTGGACAGGCTACGAGCAGTACGTC.

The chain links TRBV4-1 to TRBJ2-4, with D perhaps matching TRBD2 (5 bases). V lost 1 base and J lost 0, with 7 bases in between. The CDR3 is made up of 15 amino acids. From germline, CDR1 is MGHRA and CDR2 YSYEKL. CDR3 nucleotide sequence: TGCGCCAGCAGCCAAGGCGGGTTAGCCAAAAACATTCAGTACTTC. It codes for CASSQGGLAKNIQYF.

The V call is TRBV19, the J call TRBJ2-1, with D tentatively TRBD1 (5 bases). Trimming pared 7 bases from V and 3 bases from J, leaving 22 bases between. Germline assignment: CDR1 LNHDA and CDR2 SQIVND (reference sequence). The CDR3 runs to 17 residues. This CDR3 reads CASTDRKGPGRYNEQFF. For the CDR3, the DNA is TGTGCCAGTACCGATAGGAAGGGGCCAGGCCGCTACAATGAGCAGTTCTTC.

This chain's CDR3 is CASSGGSGSTGELFF. In DNA form, the CDR3 reads TGCGCCAGCAGCGGGGGTAGCGGGAGCACCGGGGAGCTGTTTTTT. This chain links TRBV5-1 with TRBJ2-2; TRBD2 matches at 9 bases. Germline V gene data show CDR1 as SGHRS and CDR2 as YFSETQ. V lost 4 bases to trimming and J lost 4 bases; unmatched junction nucleotides: 5. CDR3 length: 15 residues.

CDR3 in amino acids: CASSYGFGQGSEQYF. CDR3 in DNA: TGTGCCAGCAGCTATGGGTTCGGACAGGGGAGTGAGCAGTACTTC. The rearrangement joins TRBV11-3 to TRBJ2-7; 9 nucleotides line up with TRBD1. The trim removed 4 bases at V and 7 bases at J, leaving 11 bases unmatched. Looked up from germline, CDR1 is SGHNT and CDR2 is YENEEA. The length of the CDR3 is 15 residues. Drawing the rest from reference TRBV11-3 and TRBJ2-7, the complete variable domain is EAGVVQSPRYKIIEKKQPVAFWCNPISGHNTLYWYLQNLGQGPELLIRYENEEAVDDSQLPKDRFSAERLKGVDSTLKIQPAELGDSAVYLCASSYGFGQGSEQYFGPGTRLTVT.

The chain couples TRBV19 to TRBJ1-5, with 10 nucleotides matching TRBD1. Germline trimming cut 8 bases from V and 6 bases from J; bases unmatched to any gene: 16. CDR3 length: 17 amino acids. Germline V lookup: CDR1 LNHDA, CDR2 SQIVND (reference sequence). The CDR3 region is CASGSGTGDPLGQPQHF. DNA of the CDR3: TGTGCCAGTGGATCCGGGACAGGGGACCCCTTAGGTCAGCCCCAGCATTTT.